This TCR beta chain emerged from a study of blood T cells in healthy people across ages. The authors ran a second PCR of about 6 to 11 cycles using a sample-barcoded 5' primer and a J-beta primer mix. Every sample returned 2.5 million or more CDR3-containing paired-end reads. Each CDR3 protein is one row after TCRdb ran MiXCR on the 5' RACE reads. The data hold around 1.1 million distinct CDR3 sequences, with 30% to 40% observed a single time. CDR3 size: 15 residues. The sequencing input was blood. The clonotype comes from a man aged 18-30 years in good health. This chain connects TRBV21-1 to TRBJ1-6; whether TRBD1, the table's D call, matches the DNA was not checked. TRBV21-1 is deemed a pseudogene. CDR3 in amino acids: CASSKGGGVGSPLHF. The CDR3 nucleotides are TGTGCCAGCAGCAAAGGGGGGGGTGTGGGATCACCCCTCCACTTT.